These T cell receptor beta chains were read from a single sample in a study of T cell responses to AZD1222 COVID-19 vaccine. The assay was immunoSEQ multiplex PCR, and TCRdb's table has in-frame clones only and misses some. The sample contains roughly 180,000 clones, around 94% of which appear only once. Sequencing was performed on peripheral blood, taken 28 days after the second AZD1222 dose. Receptors originate from an adult who received the AZD1222 COVID-19 vaccine. The conserved cysteine and the conserved F or W are not part of the CDR3 here. Each record gives: J gene, clone size, V gene, CDR3 protein. The listing skips clone size in some rows; elsewhere it reads once, few, many or a size class.

>TRBJ1-6|NA|TRBV5-4
ASSWERGFNSPLH
>TRBJ1-5|NA|TRBV6-6
ASSYSDRGNQPQH
>TRBJ1-1|NA|TRBV19
ASSTFTGGDTEAF
>TRBJ2-3|NA|TRBV7-8
ASSLKHGRITDTQY
>TRBJ1-5|NA|TRBV5-6
ASSLGTGSNQPQH
>TRBJ1-2|NA|TRBV10-3
AISGRDGYT
>TRBJ1-4|NA|TRBV11-2
ASSSGTGRNEKLF
>TRBJ2-2|NA|TRBV4-1
ASSEGPSIPGELF
>TRBJ2-7|NA|TRBV18
ASSFQGTRGHEQY
>TRBJ2-1|NA|TRBV2
ASRLPGGSSYNEQF
>TRBJ1-2|NA|TRBV19
ASSTGGTIYGYT
>TRBJ2-2|NA|TRBV5-1
ASSLDGQVGTGELF
>TRBJ1-1|NA|TRBV19
ASSLTGKLVDEAF
>TRBJ1-6|NA|TRBV7-9
ASSSGTYNSPLH
>TRBJ1-1|NA|TRBV6-5
ASSYSWQGGTEAF
>TRBJ1-5|NA|TRBV5-3
ARSAPPDRAYNQPQH
>TRBJ2-1|NA|TRBV11-3
ASSSRGTGNYNEQF
>TRBJ2-7|NA|TRBV7-9
ASSYGLAGNYEQY
>TRBJ1-5|NA|TRBV24-1
ATSDTLGGGNQPQH
>TRBJ2-3|once|TRBV7-9
ASSPSLGTTSTDTQY
>TRBJ1-6|NA|TRBV5-5
ASSLGAANSYNSPLH
>TRBJ2-5|NA|TRBV19
ASSNQGQMQETQY
>TRBJ1-1|NA|TRBV3-1/TRBV3-2
ASSQGVQREAF
>TRBJ2-2|NA|TRBV27
ASSSRGSGSGELF
>TRBJ2-7|NA|TRBV15
ATSITGTGAYEQY
>TRBJ2-1|NA|TRBV27
ASSPGGVGSYNEQF
>TRBJ2-3|NA|TRBV6-5
ASTSDPSSDTQY
>TRBJ1-1|NA|TRBV2
ASSDRDRVNEAF
>TRBJ2-1|NA|TRBV3-1/TRBV3-2
ASSQRTGTNEQF
>TRBJ2-5|NA|TRBV15
ATGRSFQETQY
>TRBJ1-3|NA|TRBV18
ASSPPGTGFGNTIY
>TRBJ1-2|NA|TRBV4-1
ASSQETAYGYT
>TRBJ1-1|NA|TRBV19
ASSTGGGGASTEAF
>TRBJ1-2|NA|TRBV7-9
ASSPRGTDYGYT
>TRBJ1-4|NA|TRBV19
ATRSFNEKLF
>TRBJ1-5|NA|TRBV6-6
ASRDRGGLAQH
>TRBJ2-1|NA|TRBV12-3/TRBV12-4
ASSLASGGEQF
>TRBJ1-1|once|TRBV7-2
ASSLGGGNTEAF
>TRBJ1-4|NA|TRBV28
ASSFLRGAEEKLF
>TRBJ1-6|NA|TRBV7-8
ASSPDGTYNSPLH
>TRBJ1-1|NA|TRBV11-3
ASSLAGVNTEAF
>TRBJ1-3|NA|TRBV7-8
ASSFRRVGNTIY
>TRBJ1-2|NA|TRBV25-1
ASSEFRQGIPGYT
>TRBJ1-3|NA|TRBV14
ASSQDYGRASGNTIY
>TRBJ1-1|NA|TRBV20-1
SAIQGQRAF
>TRBJ2-7|NA|TRBV12-5
ASGLVRGTSSYEQY
>TRBJ1-1|NA|TRBV13
ASSQNKGPLRNTEAF
>TRBJ1-2|NA|TRBV5-1
ASSLGGPYGYT
>TRBJ1-1|NA|TRBV5-1
ASSFSGGYTEAF
>TRBJ1-5|NA|TRBV30
AWSSGLYSNQPQH
>TRBJ1-4|NA|TRBV5-1
ASSLPGRSNEKLF
>TRBJ1-1|NA|TRBV15
ATSRATNTEAF
>TRBJ1-2|NA|TRBV12-3/TRBV12-4
ASSLGSRGGYT
>TRBJ1-2|NA|TRBV6-4
ASSETQQGGGYT
>TRBJ2-2|NA|TRBV18
ASSHVQSPLNTGELF
>TRBJ2-7|NA|TRBV2
ASRGGSYYEQY
>TRBJ1-5|NA|TRBV6-5
ASSLAGTNQPQH
>TRBJ1-1|NA|TRBV7-3
ASSISGGGLNTEAF
>TRBJ1-4|NA|TRBV6-5
ASSYDWVSGEKLF